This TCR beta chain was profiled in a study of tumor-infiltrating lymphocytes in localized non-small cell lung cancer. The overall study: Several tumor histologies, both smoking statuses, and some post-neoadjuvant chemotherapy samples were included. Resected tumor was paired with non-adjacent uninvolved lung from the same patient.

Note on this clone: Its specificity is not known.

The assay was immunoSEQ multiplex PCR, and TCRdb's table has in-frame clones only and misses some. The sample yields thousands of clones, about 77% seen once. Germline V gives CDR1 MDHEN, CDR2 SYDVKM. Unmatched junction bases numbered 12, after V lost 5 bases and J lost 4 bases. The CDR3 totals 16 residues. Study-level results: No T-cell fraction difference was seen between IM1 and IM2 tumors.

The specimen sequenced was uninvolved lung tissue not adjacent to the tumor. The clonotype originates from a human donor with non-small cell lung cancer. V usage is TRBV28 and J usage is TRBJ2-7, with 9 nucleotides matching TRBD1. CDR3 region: CASSPPVQGAVYEQYF. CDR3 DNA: TGTGCCAGCAGTCCCCCGGTACAGGGGGCGGTTTACGAGCAGTACTTC.